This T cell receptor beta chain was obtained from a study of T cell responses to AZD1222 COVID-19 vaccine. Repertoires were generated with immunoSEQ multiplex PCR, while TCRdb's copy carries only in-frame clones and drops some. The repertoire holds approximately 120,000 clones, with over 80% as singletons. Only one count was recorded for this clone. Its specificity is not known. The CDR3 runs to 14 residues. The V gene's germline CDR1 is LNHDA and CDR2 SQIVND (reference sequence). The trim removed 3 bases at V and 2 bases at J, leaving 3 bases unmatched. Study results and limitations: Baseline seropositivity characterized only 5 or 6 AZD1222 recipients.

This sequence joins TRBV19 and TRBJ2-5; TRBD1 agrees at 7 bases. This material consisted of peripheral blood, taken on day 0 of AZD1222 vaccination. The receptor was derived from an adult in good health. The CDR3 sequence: CASSMWTGQETQYF. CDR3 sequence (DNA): TGTGCCAGTAGTATGTGGACAGGTCAAGAGACCCAGTACTTC.